This T cell receptor (beta chain) was obtained from a study of a mutant IDH1 vaccine in newly diagnosed glioma. At the level of the study: There were eight vaccinations for patients, given in weeks 1, 3, 5, 7, 11, 15, 19 and 23.

The assay was immunoSEQ multiplex PCR, and TCRdb's table has in-frame clones only and misses some. The data hold about 42,000 clones, with 75% to 90% observed a single time. This CDR3 has 17 residues. Germline assignment: CDR1 SGDLS and CDR2 YYNGEE. V was pared by 0 bases and J by 2 bases, with 17 bases between. Described time point: week 5, during vaccination. In the vaccine, a single dose held 300 ug of the mutant IDH1 20-mer peptide, along with topical imiquimod. Astrocytomas found in donors were new, WHO grade 3 or 4, IDH1-mutant and ATRX-lost. To note about this clone: Its antigen remains unidentified.

Sequences were derived from PBMCs, sampled from a glioma patient whose treatment included an IDH1 peptide vaccine. The chain recombines TRBV9 with TRBJ2-5; D possibly corresponds to TRBD2 (6 bases). This receptor was identified in a middle-aged man with glioma. Here the CDR3 DNA reads TGTGCCAGCAGCGTAGCTCCCAGCGGTGGGGGGCAAGAGACCCAGTACTTC. It encodes CASSVAPSGGGQETQYF.